Described below is a single TCR beta chain sequence and its context. The table lists this clonotype with many counts. Its antigen specificity is not known. No base-level quality is on record; no much larger clone is a single base apart. According to the study, the label for this sample's time point signals: patch test 3, about 24 weeks after DPC sensitization. The treatment or condition label, read with the paper, signifies: therapeutic diphenylcyclopropenone sensitization with weekly scalp DPC. Blood at each patch-test visit was drawn before the patch test was applied. Eligible patients were aged 18 to 70, diagnosed with alopecia, deemed suitable for DPC therapy, and excluded if pregnant. Total RNA was extracted from unfractionated whole blood that had been collected in Tempus Blood RNA tubes. The germline V gene gives CDR1 as ENHRY and CDR2 as SYGVKD. V gives up 7 bases and J gives up 2 bases, and the segment between their germline ends measures 14 bases. The CDR3 has 14 amino acids, counting the end cysteine and phenylalanine. Only the CDR3 part of the read is kept: 42 bases, read in frame from the first base.

This entry belongs to a study of human T cells and chemical hapten exposure (dated by TCRdb to the early 2020s). For the wider study: For sensitization, 2% DPC in acetone was applied to an approximately 2 cm by approximately 2 cm area of upper inner arm skin. This study followed changes in the peripheral blood TCR repertoire in vivo during primary and secondary sensitization of alopecia patients to the hapten diphenylcyclopropenone (DPC). The mostly female patient cohort included alopecia areata with under or over 50% scalp involvement, alopecia totalis and alopecia universalis. Blood for TCR sequencing was provided by twenty-nine alopecia patients at one to four time points (pre-sensitization, 2, 6 and 24 weeks). Blood samples were taken from patients before sensitization (week 0) and then at 2, 6 and about 24 weeks after DPC sensitization. Throughout the study period of roughly 24 weeks, patients also received therapeutic DPC doses to the scalp every week. Libraries were pooled for sequencing, and variation in per-sample TCR yields was attributed mainly to small differences in library volumes within the pool. Patch testing on the upper back used Finn chambers containing 0.01% DPC, with scoring done after 6 days according to International Contact Dermatitis Research Group standards. Overall results and qualifications from the work: After repeated subsampling, changes were observed in the strength of the expansion versus patch-test correlation and in the threshold at which the correlation became significant. Because every patient had alopecia, a presumed autoimmune disease, the patients' immune response might differ from that of healthy individuals. The number of PT1 expanded TCRs positively correlated with patch test score, significant at thresholds 8, 16 and 32 but not 4. Expanded TCRs formed significantly more large CDR3 similarity clusters than pre-sensitization or healthy control sets, consistent with antigen-driven responses. No change with DPC sensitization was found in the number of TCRs above 1 in 1000 frequency, and no evidence of global repertoire structure alterations was found.

Libraries came from RACE. The listed sequencing device is NextSeq 500. During library preparation, unique molecular identifiers were attached to individual cDNA molecules so that TCRs could be counted quantitatively and reproducibly. Both TCR alpha and TCR beta chains were sequenced from each blood RNA sample. The authors' pipeline ran thus. The median number of TCRs per sample was 85,000 to 100,000, ranging from roughly 23,224 to 690,600. The Decombinator software suite was used to annotate V, J and CDR3 in the TCR reads. Every sample was subsampled to the same number of TCRs (28,000) for the PS versus PT1 abundance plots. Expanded TCRs were defined as absent before sensitization and observed at least eight times at the 2-week time point. TCRdb's own reprocessing of the public reads used fastp at Q25 and MiXCR and kept productive beta chains. For every CDR3 protein sequence, its rows merge into one entry that carries the most common genes and DNA. The V and J calls here are based on TCRdb, not the publication. This sample holds about 90,000 distinct CDR3 sequences; roughly 10% were observed only once. Of the sample, approximately 0.99% is held by the ten largest clones.

Sequenced here: whole blood, sampled in connection with sensitization to the hapten diphenylcyclopropenone (DPC). This sequence was found in a woman aged 25 to 39 with alopecia areata. Some clones in this sample may be carry-over from other donors' samples. Recombination connected TRBV10-3 to TRBJ1-2, with the D segment identity uncertain. The CDR3 protein: CAITSPDSNYGYTF. The nucleotide sequence reads as follows: TGTGCCATCACCTCCCCGGACTCAAACTATGGCTACACCTTC.